The entry below gives a single T cell receptor beta chain sequence along with its context. This clone was seen only a few times. Its recognized antigen is unknown. The record has no base qualities; no much larger clone is one base away. The record originates from a study of blood T cell repertoires in COVID-19 (TCRdb year 2020). About the study as a whole: Samples from collaborators originated in the United States, Italy and Spain and spanned both the acute and convalescent phases of COVID-19. The prospective study material was composed of cDNA or gDNA derived from T cells, B-cell-depleted T cells, or PBMCs. Deeply sampled blood TCRbeta repertoires from subjects exposed to, actively infected with, or recovered from COVID-19 were included in the dataset. The repertoires were released in a freely available public database intended as a resource for research on the immune response to SARS-CoV-2. Samples were obtained from the ongoing ImmuneRACE study (first 160 participants) and from about 1,300 subjects provided by 6 global collaborators. A de-identified subject ID, COVID-19 status, age in years and sex were almost always included in the sample metadata. Where HLA class I and class II types were available, the types were taken from metadata supplied by the sample provider, not from assay-based typing.

Broader findings and caveats from the paper: Clinical and demographic metadata were provided uncurated, with the amount varying by source and participant.

In the prospective study, participants were about 18 to 100 years old, resided in 25 or so geographic areas of the United States, and were enrolled through a virtual design. To assign participants to cohorts, the prospective study relied on clinical history that participants themselves reported in a screening survey and a study questionnaire. For ImmuneRACE Cohort 3, a participant was defined as recovered based on two consecutive negative NP/OP PCR tests, clearance by a healthcare professional, or resolution of symptoms. In the prospective study, whole blood, serum and a nasopharyngeal or oropharyngeal swab were collected from each participant by mobile phlebotomists. Over a roughly 2-month period, participants in the prospective study had the option of providing additional blood draws and questionnaires. Prospective study blood samples were shipped either frozen or at room temperature before DNA extraction.

The immunoSEQ Assay, a bias-controlled multiplex PCR, was used to amplify TCRbeta CDR3 regions from genomic DNA. The original methods were these. Nucleated cell counts per sample were estimated from amplification of reference gene primers within the assay. Sequence reads were collapsed and filtered to measure the absolute abundance of every unique TCRbeta CDR3 rearrangement. For each sample, productive Simpson clonality was calculated by taking the square root of Simpson's diversity index across productive rearrangements. Entries here come from immuneACCESS through TCRdb and include only in-frame sequences with V and J called. Some clones fail to appear in such tables; in the studies checked, an unresolved V gene covers under half of the shortfall, and the cause of the remainder is unknown. D and trimming come from the DNA, and the V and J calls and clone size come from that table. The sample table lists over 200,000 clones, approximately 85% of them with a count of one. Approximately 1.9% of the sample lies in the top ten.

The TCR comes from a woman aged 45-60 years who had recovered from COVID-19. The sequenced sample was PBMCs or T cells enriched from blood (not recorded which).

The nucleotide sequence reads TGCGCCAGCAGCCAAGATACTAGCGGTACCTACGAGCAGTACTTC. Its amino acids are CASSQDTSGTYEQYF. This sequence uses TRBV4-1 and TRBJ2-7, with TRBD2 matching 8 junction bases. The CDR3 has 15 amino acids, counting the end cysteine and phenylalanine. Of the read, only the CDR3 DNA is kept; its 45 bases are in frame from base 1. V has 0 bases trimmed and J has 2 bases trimmed; junction bases matching no gene number 3. CDR1 and CDR2 were assigned from the germline V gene as MGHRA and YSYEKL.